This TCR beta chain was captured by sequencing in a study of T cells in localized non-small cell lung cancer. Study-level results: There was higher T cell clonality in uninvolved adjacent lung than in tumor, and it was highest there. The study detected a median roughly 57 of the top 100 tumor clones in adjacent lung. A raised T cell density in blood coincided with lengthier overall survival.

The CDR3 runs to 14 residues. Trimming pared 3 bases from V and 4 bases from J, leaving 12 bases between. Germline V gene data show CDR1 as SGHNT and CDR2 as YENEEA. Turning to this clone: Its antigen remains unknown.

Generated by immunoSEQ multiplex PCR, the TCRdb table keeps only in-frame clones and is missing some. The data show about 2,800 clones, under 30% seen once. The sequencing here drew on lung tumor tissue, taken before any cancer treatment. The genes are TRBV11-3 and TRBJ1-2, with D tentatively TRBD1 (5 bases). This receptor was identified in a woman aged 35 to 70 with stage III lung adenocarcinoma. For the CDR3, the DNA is TGTGCCAGCAGCTTGTGGGGGGTCCTCTATGGCTACACCTTC. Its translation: CASSLWGVLYGYTF.